This T cell receptor (beta chain) was identified in a study of blood T cell repertoires in COVID-19 (dated by TCRdb to 2018 to 2021). Regarding the complete study: The collaborator samples originated in the United States, Italy and Spain and spanned the acute and convalescent phases of COVID-19. The prospective study material was composed of cDNA or gDNA derived from T cells, B-cell-depleted T cells, or PBMCs. Subjects who had been exposed to COVID-19, were actively infected with it, or had recovered from it provided the deeply sampled blood TCRbeta repertoires that made up the dataset. A freely available public database, intended as a resource for researchers studying the immune response to SARS-CoV-2, is where the repertoires were released. The samples were drawn from two sources: the first 160 participants of the ongoing ImmuneRACE study, and approximately 1,300 subjects contributed by 6 global collaborators. Sample metadata almost always included a de-identified subject ID, COVID-19 status, age in years and sex. HLA class I and class II types, where available, came from metadata supplied by the sample provider rather than from assay-based typing.

Details on this clone: Its antigen remains undetermined. No quality values exist for individual bases; no much larger clone is one base distant.

The germline V gene (reference sequence) specifies GTSNPN as CDR1 and SVGIG as CDR2. The CDR3 contains 13 residues, cysteine and phenylalanine counted. The only DNA kept is the CDR3, 39 bases in frame from the first base. V is cut by 4 bases and J by 3 bases, and the space between the germline ends is 12 bases. Whole blood was collected in K2EDTA tubes by collaborating institutions according to the institutions' own protocols. For TCRbeta analysis, collaborator samples were shipped as frozen whole blood, as isolated PBMCs, or as DNA extracted from either sample type. The immunoSEQ Assay, a bias-controlled multiplex PCR, was used to amplify TCRbeta CDR3 regions from genomic DNA. The authors' analysis ran thus. Within the assay, amplification of reference gene primers was used to estimate how many nucleated cells each sample contained. Sequence reads were collapsed and filtered to measure the absolute abundance of every unique TCRbeta CDR3 rearrangement. For each sample, productive Simpson clonality was calculated by taking the square root of Simpson's diversity index across productive rearrangements. This immuneACCESS table, as held by TCRdb, lists in-frame sequences with V and J called but not all clones. Of the missing ones, under half trace to an unresolved V gene in checked studies; the others have no known cause. That table is the source of V, J and clone size, and D and trimming were worked out from the DNA. The sample includes approximately 50,000 clones, with under 95% observed a single time. Almost 4% of the sample is held by the ten biggest clonotypes.

General study outcomes and caveats: How much clinical and demographic metadata was included differed by source and by participant, and the metadata was provided uncurated.

The receptor chain draws on TRBV30 and TRBJ1-2; the D segment cannot be called with confidence. The source of this sequence is a human donor in a cohort sampled during active COVID-19. Sequences were obtained from peripheral blood. Here is the DNA: TGTGCCTGGATGAAGGGAGGCGACTATGGCTACACCTTC. Translated, this is CAWMKGGDYGYTF.